This TCR beta chain was found in a study of CD8 T cells in ankylosing spondylitis. V gave up 2 bases and J gave up 9 bases, with 12 bases separating them. The CDR3 sequence is 13 residues long. Germline assignment: CDR1 SGHKS and CDR2 YYEKEE (reference sequence). TCRdb reanalysed the 5' RACE reads using MiXCR and keeps one entry per CDR3 protein. Of a few hundred thousand distinct CDR3 sequences in the sample, roughly 10% were seen once. The rearrangement joins TRBV5-5 to TRBJ2-1, with a tentative D call TRBD2 (6 bases). The sample was blood, either unsorted or a sorted T cell fraction (not recorded which). The clonotype comes from a male donor with ankylosing spondylitis or in good health (not recorded which). CDR3 sequence (DNA): TGTGCCAGCAGCTTAACTAGCTCTACTGAGCAGTTCTTC. It translates to CASSLTSSTEQFF. The full variable domain, its missing parts supplied by reference TRBV5-5 and TRBJ2-1, is DAGVTQSPTHLIKTRGQQVTLRCSPISGHKSVSWYQQVLGQGPQFIFQYYEKEERGRGNFPDRFSARQFPNYSSELNVNALLLGDSALYLCASSLTSSTEQFFGPGTRLTVL.